A selection of T cell receptor beta chains follows, all from one sample in a study of blood T cell repertoires in COVID-19. Using immunoSEQ multiplex PCR, the repertoire was profiled, and TCRdb retains in-frame clones only, with some absent. The table has around 200,000 clones, over 75% seen once; the top ten hold approximately 0.77%. Sequencing input: PBMCs or T cells enriched from blood (not recorded which). These receptors were obtained from a woman under 30 who had recovered from COVID-19. CDR3s include the opening cysteine and the closing phenylalanine or tryptophan. A D gene is named only where the DNA matches it firmly. For some rows the clone size is stated as once, few or many, or as a class when expanded; others skip it.

TRBD1,TRBJ2-2,TRBV5-1,NA,TGCGCCAGCAGCTCCACCACAGGGGTAGGGACCGGGGAGCTGTTTTTT,CASSSTTGVGTGELFF
NA,TRBJ2-1,TRBV14,NA,TGTGCCAGCAGCCAAGTAGCGGGACAGTACAATGAGCAGTTCTTC,CASSQVAGQYNEQFF
TRBD1,TRBJ2-7,TRBV25-1,NA,TGTGCCAGCAGTGACGACAGGGGTTACGAGCAGTACTTC,CASSDDRGYEQYF
NA,TRBJ2-2,TRBV20-1,NA,TGCAGTGCCTACAGGGCCGGGGAGCTGTTTTTT,CSAYRAGELFF
NA,TRBJ1-2,TRBV25-1,NA,TGTGCCAGCAGTGATGGTTTGGGTCGGGGTGGAAACTATGGCTACACCTTC,CASSDGLGRGGNYGYTF
TRBD1,TRBJ1-3,TRBV7-6,NA,TGTGCCAGCAGCCTGGGGACAGCTGCTGGAAACACCATATATTTT,CASSLGTAAGNTIYF
TRBD2,TRBJ2-1,TRBV4-3,NA,TGCGCCAGCAGCCAAGAGGTAGCGGGAGTGTCCTACAATGAGCAGTTCTTC,CASSQEVAGVSYNEQFF
TRBD1,TRBJ1-1,TRBV4-1,NA,TGCGCCAGCAGCCAAGGGACAGGCCAAGGGAACACTGAAGCTTTCTTT,CASSQGTGQGNTEAFF
TRBD1,TRBJ2-5,TRBV27,few,TGTGCCAGCAGTTTATCGGCGGGTACAGGGGGAAAAGAGACCCAGTACTTC,CASSLSAGTGGKETQYF
NA,TRBJ2-5,TRBV5-6,NA,TGTGCCAGCAGCTTTGTTCAGCAAGAGACCCAGTACTTC,CASSFVQQETQYF
NA,TRBJ2-3,TRBV4-1,NA,TGCGCCAGCAGCCAGCAGGAGGGAAGCACAGATACGCAGTATTTT,CASSQQEGSTDTQYF
TRBD1,TRBJ2-1,TRBV27,NA,TGTGCCAGCAGCCCGGGACAGGGCTACAATGAGCAGTTCTTC,CASSPGQGYNEQFF
TRBD1,TRBJ2-3,TRBV5-1,NA,TGCGCCAGCAGCTTGGGGGGACAGGGACAGGGAGATACGCAGTATTTT,CASSLGGQGQGDTQYF
NA,TRBJ2-3,TRBV2,NA,TGTGCCAGCAGGGAGGATCTTGATACGCAGTATTTT,CASREDLDTQYF
NA,TRBJ2-2,TRBV30,NA,TGTGCCTCCCCCCCGGTGGGGCAGGGGAGGGCCAGCTTTGACACCGGGGAGCTGTTTTTT,CASPPVGQGRASFDTGELFF
TRBD1,TRBJ1-4,TRBV28,NA,TGTGCCAGCAGTTTATTCGGACAGGTCGGTGGGGAAAAACTGTTTTTT,CASSLFGQVGGEKLFF
TRBD1,TRBJ2-5,TRBV12-3/TRBV12-4,NA,TGTGCCAGCACGACAGGGTACCAAGAGACCCAGTACTTC,CASTTGYQETQYF
NA,TRBJ2-5,TRBV15,NA,TGTGCCACCAGCAGACAGGTTTCGGAGACCCAGTACTTC,CATSRQVSETQYF
TRBD1,TRBJ1-5,TRBV6-2/TRBV6-3,NA,TGTGCCAGCAGTTACTCCGACAGGGACAGCAATCAGCCCCAGCATTTT,CASSYSDRDSNQPQHF
NA,TRBJ2-7,TRBV5-1,NA,TGCGCCAGCAGCTTCAGGCTGGGGCAGGGGAGTTCCTGGGAGCAGTACTTC,CASSFRLGQGSSWEQYF
NA,TRBJ2-2,TRBV7-6,NA,TGTGCCAGCAGCTTATCCGTGGGCAGGGACGGGGAGCTGTTTTTT,CASSLSVGRDGELFF
TRBD1,TRBJ1-2,TRBV5-1,NA,TGCGCCAGCAGCAGTGGACAGGGAATGGGCTATGGCTACACCTTC,CASSSGQGMGYGYTF
NA,TRBJ1-1,TRBV5-1,NA,TGCGCCAGCGGTCTGGCGGGTATGAACACTGAAGCTTTCTTT,CASGLAGMNTEAFF
NA,TRBJ2-7,TRBV19,NA,TGTGCCAGTAGTATGGTTTCGGGGAGGCGATCCTACGAGCAGTACTTC,CASSMVSGRRSYEQYF
NA,TRBJ2-5,TRBV5-1,NA,TGCGCCAGCAGCTTGGACGCAGGGGAGAGCGAGACCCAGTACTTC,CASSLDAGESETQYF
TRBD1,TRBJ1-6,TRBV15,once,TGTGCCACCAGCATAGGACAGGTGGATAATTCACCCCTCCACTTT,CATSIGQVDNSPLHF
TRBD2,TRBJ2-7,TRBV28,NA,TGTGCCAGCAGTACCCGAGCGGGAACGTCCTACGAGCAGTACTTC,CASSTRAGTSYEQYF
TRBD2,TRBJ2-7,TRBV28,NA,TGTGCCAGCAGTTTGTGGCGGGAGGGCGAGGGGGAGCAGTACTTC,CASSLWREGEGEQYF
NA,TRBJ2-1,TRBV27,NA,TGTGCCAGCACCTCAATCGGGTTTAGCTCCTACAATGAGCAGTTCTTC,CASTSIGFSSYNEQFF
NA,TRBJ1-2,TRBV5-1,NA,TGCGCCAGCAGCTTGGACAGCTCCCCATTCTATGGCTACACCTTC,CASSLDSSPFYGYTF
TRBD2,TRBJ2-3,TRBV30,NA,TGTGCCTGGAGTTTATTAGCGGGGAGCACAGATACGCAGTATTTT,CAWSLLAGSTDTQYF
NA,TRBJ1-1,TRBV29-1,NA,TGCAGCGTTGAATCGGCCAGGGACACTGAAGCTTTCTTT,CSVESARDTEAFF
TRBD2,TRBJ2-1,TRBV30,NA,TGTGCCTGGAGTTTCGGACTAGCGGGAGACAATGAGCAGTTCTTC,CAWSFGLAGDNEQFF
NA,TRBJ1-4,TRBV18,NA,TGTGCCAGCTCACCCCCGAGTTCCGGGTTGGCTAATGAAAAACTGTTTTTT,CASSPPSSGLANEKLFF
TRBD2,TRBJ2-3,TRBV9,NA,TGTGCCAGCAGCGTAGCCCACGGGAGGGCGGATACGCAGTATTTT,CASSVAHGRADTQYF
NA,TRBJ2-3,TRBV24-1,NA,TGTGCCACCGGCCGACAGTCGACAGATACGCAGTATTTT,CATGRQSTDTQYF
NA,TRBJ1-2,TRBV6-5,NA,TGTGCCAGCAGCCGATCAACAGGGAACTATGGCTACACCTTC,CASSRSTGNYGYTF
TRBD1,TRBJ1-2,TRBV28,NA,TGTGCCAGCAGTTCCCGTTCCCGGAGGGGGCTGAACTATGGCTACACCTTC,CASSSRSRRGLNYGYTF
NA,TRBJ1-1,TRBV7-2,NA,TGTGCCAGCACCTTGGGCGCCGTTAACACTGAAGCTTTCTTT,CASTLGAVNTEAFF
TRBD2,TRBJ2-7,TRBV6-5,NA,TGTGCCAGCGGGCTAGCGGAGGGCTACGAGCAGTACTTC,CASGLAEGYEQYF
TRBD1,TRBJ1-1,TRBV27,NA,TGTGCCAGCAGCTCTTGGGACAGGGGGTTCAGGAACACTGAAGCTTTCTTT,CASSSWDRGFRNTEAFF
NA,TRBJ2-2,TRBV3-1/TRBV3-2,NA,TGTGCCAGCAGCCAAAACGGTCTGCCCGGGGAGCTGTTTTTT,CASSQNGLPGELFF
NA,TRBJ2-6,TRBV7-9,NA,TGTGCCAGCAGCTTTGGCACCCCCTCTGGGGCCAACGTCCTGACTTTC,CASSFGTPSGANVLTF
NA,TRBJ1-1,TRBV27,NA,TGTGCCACCTCCCCCGGGACACTCATGGAAGCTTTCTTT,CATSPGTLMEAFF
NA,TRBJ1-2,TRBV7-9,NA,TGTGCCAGCAGCTTAGAGGCCAGGTCTAACTATGGCTACACCTTC,CASSLEARSNYGYTF
TRBD2,TRBJ2-7,TRBV7-9,NA,TGTGCCAGCAGCTTAACGACTAGCGGTTCCTACGAGCAGTACTTC,CASSLTTSGSYEQYF
NA,TRBJ2-1,TRBV14,NA,TGTGCCAGCAGCCATCAGGGCTTATTTGAGCAGTTCTTC,CASSHQGLFEQFF
TRBD2,TRBJ2-1,TRBV29-1,NA,TGCAGCGTTCTCGGGACTAGCGGGAAGTACAATGAGCAGTTCTTC,CSVLGTSGKYNEQFF
NA,TRBJ1-1,TRBV13,NA,TGTGCCAGCAGCTTCCGGGGGGAGTTGAACACTGAAGCTTTCTTT,CASSFRGELNTEAFF
TRBD1,TRBJ2-1,TRBV7-2,NA,TGTGCCAGCAGCAACGCAGGGGGCGTGGGGAAGTTCTTC,CASSNAGGVGKFF
NA,TRBJ2-7,TRBV28,once,TGTGCCAGCAGTTTCGCCGCCTTTTCGGGGATCTACGAGCAGTACTTC,CASSFAAFSGIYEQYF